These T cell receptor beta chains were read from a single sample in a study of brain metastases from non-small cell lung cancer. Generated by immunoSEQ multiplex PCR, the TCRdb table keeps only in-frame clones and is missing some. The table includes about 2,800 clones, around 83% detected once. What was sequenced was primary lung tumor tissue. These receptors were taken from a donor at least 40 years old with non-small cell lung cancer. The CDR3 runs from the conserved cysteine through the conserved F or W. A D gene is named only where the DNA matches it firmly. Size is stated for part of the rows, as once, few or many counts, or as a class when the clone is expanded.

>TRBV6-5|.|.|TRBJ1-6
CASRRDTAYNSPLHF
TGTGCCAGCAGAAGGGACACGGCCTATAATTCACCCCTCCACTTT
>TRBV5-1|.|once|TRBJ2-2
CASSLAGGEGVNTGELFF
TGCGCCAGCAGCTTGGCCGGTGGCGAGGGGGTGAACACCGGGGAGCTGTTTTTT
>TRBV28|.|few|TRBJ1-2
CASSLGGTPNYGYTF
TGTGCCAGCAGCCTCGGGGGGACCCCTAACTATGGCTACACCTTC
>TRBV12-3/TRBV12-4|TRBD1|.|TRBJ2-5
CATTGGGQETQYF
TGTGCCACCACAGGGGGCGGGCAAGAGACCCAGTACTTC
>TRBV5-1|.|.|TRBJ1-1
CASSPGQPNTEAFF
TGCGCCAGCAGCCCCGGTCAGCCGAACACTGAAGCTTTCTTT
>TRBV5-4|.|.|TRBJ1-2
CVSTFGVMDYGYTF
TGTGTCAGCACCTTCGGGGTAATGGACTATGGCTACACCTTC
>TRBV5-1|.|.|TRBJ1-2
CASSWEGQYSYTF
TGCGCCAGCAGCTGGGAAGGACAGTATAGCTACACCTTC
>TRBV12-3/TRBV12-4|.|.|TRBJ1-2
CASSSAGVGGYTF
TGTGCCAGCAGTTCCGCGGGGGTGGGTGGCTACACCTTC
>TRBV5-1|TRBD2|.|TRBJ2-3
CASSLGAGGTDTQYF
TGCGCCAGCAGCTTGGGAGCCGGGGGGACAGATACGCAGTATTTT
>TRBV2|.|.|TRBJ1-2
CASSSRYGYTF
TGTGCCAGCAGTTCACGCTATGGCTACACCTTC
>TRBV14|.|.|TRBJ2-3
CASSQVSESSVF
TGTGCCAGCAGCCAAGTGAGTGAGAGCAGCGTTTTT
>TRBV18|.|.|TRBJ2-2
CASSPEDDGGGELFF
TGTGCCAGCTCGCCCGAAGATGATGGCGGAGGGGAGCTGTTTTTT
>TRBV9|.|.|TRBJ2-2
CASSPSPTNTGELFF
TGTGCCAGCAGCCCAAGCCCAACTAACACCGGGGAGCTGTTTTTT
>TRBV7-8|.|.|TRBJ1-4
CASSLVWSNEKLFF
TGTGCCAGCAGCTTAGTATGGAGCAATGAAAAACTGTTTTTT
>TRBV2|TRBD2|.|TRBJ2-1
CAISLVGLAGNEQFF
TGTGCCATTTCATTAGTGGGACTAGCGGGGAATGAGCAGTTCTTC
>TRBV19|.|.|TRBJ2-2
CASRVRNTGELFF
TGTGCCAGTAGAGTCAGGAACACCGGGGAGCTGTTTTTT
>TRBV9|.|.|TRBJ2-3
CASSVGGDLHF
TGTGCCAGCAGCGTCGGGGGTGATTTGCATTTT
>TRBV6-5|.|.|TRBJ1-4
CASSVTRGEKLFF
TGTGCCAGCAGCGTCACTAGGGGCGAAAAACTGTTTTTT
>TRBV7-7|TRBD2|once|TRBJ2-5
CASSLVASGGRETQYF
TGTGCTAGCAGCTTAGTTGCTAGCGGGGGGAGAGAGACCCAGTACTTC
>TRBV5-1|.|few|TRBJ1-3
CASSLGTGLSGNTIYF
TGCGCCAGCAGCTTGGGAACAGGACTCTCTGGAAACACCATATATTTT
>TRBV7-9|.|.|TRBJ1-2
CASSLGPLWGGYTF
TGTGCCAGCAGCTTAGGACCCCTCTGGGGGGGCTACACCTTC
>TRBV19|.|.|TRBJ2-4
CASSTMTTGIQYF
TGTGCCAGTAGTACCATGACAACGGGCATTCAGTACTTC